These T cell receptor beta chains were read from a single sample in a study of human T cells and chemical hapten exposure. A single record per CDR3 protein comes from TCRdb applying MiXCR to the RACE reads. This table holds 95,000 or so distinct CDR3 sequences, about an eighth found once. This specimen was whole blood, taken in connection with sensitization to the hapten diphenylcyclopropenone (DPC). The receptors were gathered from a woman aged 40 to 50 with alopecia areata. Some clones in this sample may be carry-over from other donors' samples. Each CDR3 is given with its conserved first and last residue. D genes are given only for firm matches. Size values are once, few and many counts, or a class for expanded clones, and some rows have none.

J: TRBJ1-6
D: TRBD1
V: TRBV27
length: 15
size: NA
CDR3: CASPPTGGDNSPLHF
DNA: TGTGCCAGCCCCCCGACAGGGGGGGATAATTCACCCCTCCACTTT

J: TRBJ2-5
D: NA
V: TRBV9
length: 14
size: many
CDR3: CASSVGVAQETQYF
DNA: TGTGCCAGCAGCGTAGGGGTCGCGCAAGAGACCCAGTACTTC

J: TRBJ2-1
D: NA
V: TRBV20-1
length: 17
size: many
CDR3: CSARDRVALSSYNEQFF
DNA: TGCAGTGCTAGAGATCGGGTAGCATTAAGCTCCTACAATGAGCAGTTCTTC

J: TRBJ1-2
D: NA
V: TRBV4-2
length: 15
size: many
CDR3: CASSQESPGNYGYTF
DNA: TGTGCCAGCAGCCAAGAGTCTCCGGGCAACTATGGCTACACCTTC

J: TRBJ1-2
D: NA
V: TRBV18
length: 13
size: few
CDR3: CASSPPSRDGYTF
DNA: TGTGCCAGCTCACCACCCTCACGGGATGGCTACACCTTC

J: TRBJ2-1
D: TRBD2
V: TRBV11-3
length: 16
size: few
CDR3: CASSLEGTRGDNEQFF
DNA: TGTGCCAGCAGCTTAGAGGGGACTAGGGGCGACAATGAGCAGTTCTTC

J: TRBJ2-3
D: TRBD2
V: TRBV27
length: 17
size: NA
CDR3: CASSSGGGASLTDTQYF
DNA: TGTGCCAGCAGTTCGGGCGGGGGGGCGTCCCTCACAGATACGCAGTATTTT

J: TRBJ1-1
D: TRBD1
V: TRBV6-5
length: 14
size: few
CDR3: CASRQDRVNTEAFF
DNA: TGTGCCAGCAGACAGGACAGGGTGAACACTGAAGCTTTCTTT

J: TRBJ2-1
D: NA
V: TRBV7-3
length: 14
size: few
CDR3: CASSLRGTVDEQFF
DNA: TGTGCCAGCAGCTTAAGGGGCACCGTCGATGAGCAGTTCTTC

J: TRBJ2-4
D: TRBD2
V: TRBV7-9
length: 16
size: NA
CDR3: CASSFLWGLAGNIQYF
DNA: TGTGCCAGCAGCTTTTTATGGGGACTAGCGGGGAACATTCAGTACTTC

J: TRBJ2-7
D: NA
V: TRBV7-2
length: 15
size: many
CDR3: CASSLQGGVSNEQYF
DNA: TGTGCCAGCAGCTTACAAGGAGGAGTTAGTAACGAGCAGTACTTC

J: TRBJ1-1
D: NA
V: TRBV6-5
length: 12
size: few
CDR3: CASSYSKSEAFF
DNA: TGTGCCAGCAGTTACTCGAAATCTGAAGCTTTCTTT

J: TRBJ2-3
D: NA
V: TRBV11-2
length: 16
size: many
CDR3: CASSRPGRQFSDTQYF
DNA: TGTGCCAGCAGCCGACCGGGCAGGCAATTCTCGGATACGCAGTATTTT

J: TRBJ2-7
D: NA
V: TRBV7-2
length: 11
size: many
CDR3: CASSNSYEQYF
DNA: TGTGCCAGCAGTAACTCCTACGAGCAGTACTTC

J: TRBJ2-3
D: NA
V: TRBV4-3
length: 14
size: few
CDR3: CASSQQRGTDTQYF
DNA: TGCGCCAGCAGCCAACAAAGGGGCACAGATACGCAGTATTTT

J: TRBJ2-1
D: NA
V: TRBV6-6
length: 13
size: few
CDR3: CASSWGLNNEQFF
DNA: TGTGCCAGCAGTTGGGGACTTAACAATGAGCAGTTCTTC

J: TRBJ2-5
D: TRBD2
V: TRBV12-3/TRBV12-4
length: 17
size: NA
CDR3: CASTFGTSGGAVETQYF
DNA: TGTGCCAGCACCTTTGGGACTAGCGGGGGGGCGGTAGAGACCCAGTACTTC

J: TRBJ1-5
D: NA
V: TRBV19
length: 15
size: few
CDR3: CASSSVGTSNQPQHF
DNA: TGTGCCAGTAGTTCCGTGGGGACCTCCAATCAGCCCCAGCATTTT

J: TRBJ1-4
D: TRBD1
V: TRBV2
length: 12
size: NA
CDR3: CASSTGGEKLFF
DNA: TGTGCCAGCAGTACAGGGGGTGAAAAACTGTTTTTT

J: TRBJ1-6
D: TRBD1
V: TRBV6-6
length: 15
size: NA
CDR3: CASSFPGQNNSPLHF
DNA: TGTGCCAGCAGTTTCCCGGGACAGAATAATTCACCCCTCCACTTT

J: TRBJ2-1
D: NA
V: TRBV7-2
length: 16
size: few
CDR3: CASRPRSSAFYNEQFF
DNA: TGTGCCAGCAGACCCCGTAGTAGCGCCTTCTACAATGAGCAGTTCTTC

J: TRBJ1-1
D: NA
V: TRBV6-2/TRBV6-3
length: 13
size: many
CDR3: CASTLRGNTEAFF
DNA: TGTGCCAGCACGCTTAGGGGTAACACTGAAGCTTTCTTT

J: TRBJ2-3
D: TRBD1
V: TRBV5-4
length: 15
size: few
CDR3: CASSLGTGPADTQYF
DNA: TGTGCCAGCAGCTTGGGGACAGGGCCGGCAGATACGCAGTATTTT

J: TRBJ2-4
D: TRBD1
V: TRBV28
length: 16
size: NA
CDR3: CASSPGQGASSNIQYF
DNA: TGTGCCAGCAGTCCCGGACAGGGGGCTTCTTCGAACATTCAGTACTTC

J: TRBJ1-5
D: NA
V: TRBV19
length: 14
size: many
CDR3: CASSIKGINQPQHF
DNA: TGTGCCAGTAGTATCAAGGGGATCAATCAGCCCCAGCATTTT

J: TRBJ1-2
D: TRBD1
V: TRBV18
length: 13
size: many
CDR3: CASSRQGDYGYTF
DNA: TGTGCCAGCTCGCGACAGGGGGACTATGGCTACACCTTC

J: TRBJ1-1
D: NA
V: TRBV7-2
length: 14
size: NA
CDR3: CASSQQGRTSEAFF
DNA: TGTGCCAGCAGCCAACAGGGTAGGACGTCTGAAGCTTTCTTT

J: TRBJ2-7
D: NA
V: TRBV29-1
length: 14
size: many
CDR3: CSVDTGVTSYEQYF
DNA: TGCAGCGTTGATACGGGAGTAACATCCTACGAGCAGTACTTC

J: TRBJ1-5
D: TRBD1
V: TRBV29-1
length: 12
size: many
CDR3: CSVGDRGQPQHF
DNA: TGCAGCGTCGGGGACAGGGGTCAGCCCCAGCATTTT

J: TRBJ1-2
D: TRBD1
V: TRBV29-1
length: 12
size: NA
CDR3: CSVGTGGDGYTF
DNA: TGCAGCGTGGGGACAGGGGGCGATGGCTACACCTTC

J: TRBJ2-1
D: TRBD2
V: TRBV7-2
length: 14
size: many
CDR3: CASSPLAGYNEQFF
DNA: TGTGCCAGCAGCCCACTAGCGGGTTACAATGAGCAGTTCTTC

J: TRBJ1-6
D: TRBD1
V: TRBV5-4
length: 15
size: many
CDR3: CASSSSTGEGSPLHF
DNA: TGTGCCAGCAGCTCATCGACAGGGGAGGGATCACCCCTCCACTTT

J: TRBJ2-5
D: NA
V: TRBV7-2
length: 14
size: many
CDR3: CASSLGLATETQYF
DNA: TGTGCCAGCAGCTTAGGGTTGGCTACTGAGACCCAGTACTTC

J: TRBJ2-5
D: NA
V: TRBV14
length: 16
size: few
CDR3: CASSPLGGTHEETQYF
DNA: TGTGCCAGCAGCCCCCTAGGGGGGACACATGAAGAGACCCAGTACTTC

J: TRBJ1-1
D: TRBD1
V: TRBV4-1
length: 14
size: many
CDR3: CASSRDRGRTEAFF
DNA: TGCGCCAGCAGCCGGGACAGGGGAAGGACTGAAGCTTTCTTT

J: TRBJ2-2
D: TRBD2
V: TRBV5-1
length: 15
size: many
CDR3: CASSTGLAGAGELFF
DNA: TGCGCCAGCAGCACTGGACTAGCGGGCGCCGGGGAGCTGTTTTTT

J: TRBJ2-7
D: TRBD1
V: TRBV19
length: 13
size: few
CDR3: CASKGTGSSEQYF
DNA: TGTGCCAGTAAGGGGACAGGGTCCAGCGAGCAGTACTTC

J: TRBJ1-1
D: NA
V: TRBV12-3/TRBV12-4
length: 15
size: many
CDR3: CASTPRTAMNTEAFF
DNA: TGTGCCAGCACCCCCCGGACGGCAATGAACACTGAAGCTTTCTTT

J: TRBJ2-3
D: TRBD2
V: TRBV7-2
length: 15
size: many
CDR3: CASSHPRGVLDTQYF
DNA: TGTGCCAGCAGCCACCCGCGGGGGGTATTAGATACGCAGTATTTT

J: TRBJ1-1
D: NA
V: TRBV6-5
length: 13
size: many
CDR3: CASSSPLNTEAFF
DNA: TGTGCCAGCAGCAGCCCATTGAACACTGAAGCTTTCTTT

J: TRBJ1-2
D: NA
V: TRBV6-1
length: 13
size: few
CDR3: CASSGADSYGYTF
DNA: TGTGCCAGCAGTGGGGCAGACAGCTATGGCTACACCTTC

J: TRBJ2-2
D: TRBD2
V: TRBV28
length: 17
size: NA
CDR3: CASSCEIPGLDTGELFF
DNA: TGTGCCAGCAGTTGTGAGATTCCGGGACTAGACACCGGGGAGCTGTTTTTT

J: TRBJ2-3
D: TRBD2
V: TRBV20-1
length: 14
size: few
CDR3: CSARLAGVPDTQYF
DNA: TGCAGTGCTAGACTAGCGGGGGTCCCGGATACGCAGTATTTT

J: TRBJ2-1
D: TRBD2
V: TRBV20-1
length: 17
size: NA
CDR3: CSARVGSGETYYNEQFF
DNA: TGCAGTGCTAGGGTGGGTAGCGGGGAGACCTATTACAATGAGCAGTTCTTC

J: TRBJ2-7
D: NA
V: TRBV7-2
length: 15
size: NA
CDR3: CASSLSPANSYEQYF
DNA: TGTGCCAGCAGCTTAAGCCCGGCTAACTCCTACGAGCAGTACTTC

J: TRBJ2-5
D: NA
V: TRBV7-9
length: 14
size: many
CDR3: CASSLVGSQETQYF
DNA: TGTGCCAGCAGCTTAGTGGGCAGCCAAGAGACCCAGTACTTC

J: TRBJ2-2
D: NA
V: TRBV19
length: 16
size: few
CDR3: CASSIWGAKVTGELFF
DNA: TGTGCCAGTAGTATCTGGGGGGCGAAGGTCACCGGGGAGCTGTTTTTT

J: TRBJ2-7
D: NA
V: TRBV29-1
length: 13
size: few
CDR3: CSVQGGLRDEQYF
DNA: TGCAGCGTCCAGGGGGGCCTCAGGGACGAGCAGTACTTC

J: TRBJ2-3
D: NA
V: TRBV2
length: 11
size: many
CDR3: CASGTTDTQYF
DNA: TGTGCCAGCGGAACTACGGATACGCAGTATTTT

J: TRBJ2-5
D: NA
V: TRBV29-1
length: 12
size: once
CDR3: CSSPGQGETQYF
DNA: TGCAGCTCCCCTGGGCAGGGAGAGACCCAGTACTTC

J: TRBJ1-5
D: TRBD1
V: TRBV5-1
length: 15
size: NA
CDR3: CASSLDGTVNQPQHF
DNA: TGCGCCAGCAGCTTGGATGGGACAGTCAATCAACCCCAGCATTTT

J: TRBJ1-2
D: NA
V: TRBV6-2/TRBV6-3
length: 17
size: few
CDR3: CASSYILQEIINYGYTF
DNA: TGTGCCAGCAGTTACATCCTCCAGGAGATAATTAACTATGGCTACACCTTC

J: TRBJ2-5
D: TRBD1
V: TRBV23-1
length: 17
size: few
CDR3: CASSQSAPGQGEETQYF
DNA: TGCGCCAGCAGTCAATCGGCCCCGGGACAGGGCGAAGAGACCCAGTACTTC

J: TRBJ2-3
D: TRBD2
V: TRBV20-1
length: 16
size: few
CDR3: CSARNRREPFTDTQYF
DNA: TGCAGTGCTAGGAATCGGCGGGAGCCGTTCACAGATACGCAGTATTTT

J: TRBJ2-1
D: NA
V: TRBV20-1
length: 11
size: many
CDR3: CSHLAFDEQFF
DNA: TGCAGTCATCTAGCGTTTGATGAGCAGTTCTTC

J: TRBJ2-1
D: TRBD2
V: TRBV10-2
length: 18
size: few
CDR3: CASKRGTSGSSSYNEQFF
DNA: TGCGCCAGCAAGAGGGGCACTAGCGGGAGTAGCTCCTACAATGAGCAGTTCTTC

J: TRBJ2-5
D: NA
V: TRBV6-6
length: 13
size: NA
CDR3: CAIRQEAFRTQYF
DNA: TGTGCCATCAGACAGGAGGCCTTTCGGACCCAGTACTTC

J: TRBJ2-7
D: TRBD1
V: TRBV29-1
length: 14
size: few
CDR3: CSAVGQGAVYEQYF
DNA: TGCAGCGCGGTGGGACAGGGGGCTGTCTACGAGCAGTACTTC

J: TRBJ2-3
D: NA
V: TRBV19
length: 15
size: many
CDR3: CASSIGGGDTDTQYF
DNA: TGTGCCAGTAGTATAGGAGGGGGGGACACAGATACGCAGTATTTT